The source of this T cell receptor beta chain is a study of blood T cells in healthy people across ages. PCR was performed a second time for about 6 to 12 cycles using a sample-barcoded 5' primer and a J-beta primer mix. Using its own MiXCR run on the 5' RACE reads, TCRdb lists one record per CDR3 protein. Of about 690,000 distinct CDR3 sequences in the sample, approximately 40% were seen once. In terms of origin and age, donors were healthy Caucasian individuals from Russia aged 6 to 90. The sequencing input was blood. This clonotype was obtained from an elderly man in good health.

This CDR3 is CAWSAKKLADDTDTQYF. The CDR3 nucleotides read TGTGCCTGGAGTGCAAAAAAGCTAGCAGATGACACAGATACGCAGTATTTT. The chain combines TRBV30 with TRBJ2-3; D may be TRBD2 (5 bases). Germline V gene lookup returns CDR1 GTSNPN and CDR2 SVGIG (reference sequence). V was pared by 1 base and J by 2 bases, with 19 bases between. The CDR3 loop spans 17 amino acids.